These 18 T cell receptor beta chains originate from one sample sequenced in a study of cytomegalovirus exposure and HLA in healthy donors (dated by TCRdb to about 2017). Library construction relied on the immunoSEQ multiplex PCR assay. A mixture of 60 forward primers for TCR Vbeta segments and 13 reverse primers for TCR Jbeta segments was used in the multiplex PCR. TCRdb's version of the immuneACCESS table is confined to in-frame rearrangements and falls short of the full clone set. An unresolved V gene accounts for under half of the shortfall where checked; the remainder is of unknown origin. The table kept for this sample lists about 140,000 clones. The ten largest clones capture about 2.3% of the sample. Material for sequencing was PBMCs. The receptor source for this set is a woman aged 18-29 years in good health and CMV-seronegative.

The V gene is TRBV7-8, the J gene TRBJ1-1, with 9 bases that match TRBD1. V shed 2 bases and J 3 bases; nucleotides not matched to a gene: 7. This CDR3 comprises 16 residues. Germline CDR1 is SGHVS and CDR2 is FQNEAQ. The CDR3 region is CASSLWGQGKDTEAFF. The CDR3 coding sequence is TGTGCCAGCAGCTTATGGGGACAGGGTAAGGACACTGAAGCTTTCTTT.

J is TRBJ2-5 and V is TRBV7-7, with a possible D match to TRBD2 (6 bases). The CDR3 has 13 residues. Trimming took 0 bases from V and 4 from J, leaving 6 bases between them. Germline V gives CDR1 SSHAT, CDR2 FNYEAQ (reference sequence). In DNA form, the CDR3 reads TGTGCCAGCAGCTTAGCGGGGGGAGAGACCCAGTACTTC. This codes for CASSLAGGETQYF.

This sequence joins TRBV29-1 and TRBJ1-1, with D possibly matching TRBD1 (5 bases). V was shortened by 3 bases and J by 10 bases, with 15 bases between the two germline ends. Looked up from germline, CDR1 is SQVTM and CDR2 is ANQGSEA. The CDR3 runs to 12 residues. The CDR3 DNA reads TGCAGCGTTGACAGGGATACCTCGGCAGCTTTCTTT. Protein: CSVDRDTSAAFF.

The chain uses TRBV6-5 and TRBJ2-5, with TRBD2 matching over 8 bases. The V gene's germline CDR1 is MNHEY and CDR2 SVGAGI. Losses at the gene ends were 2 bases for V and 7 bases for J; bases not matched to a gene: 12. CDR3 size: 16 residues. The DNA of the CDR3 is TGTGCCAGCAGTTACAACGGGGGGGCCCCCGACGGGACCCAGTACTTC. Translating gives CASSYNGGAPDGTQYF.

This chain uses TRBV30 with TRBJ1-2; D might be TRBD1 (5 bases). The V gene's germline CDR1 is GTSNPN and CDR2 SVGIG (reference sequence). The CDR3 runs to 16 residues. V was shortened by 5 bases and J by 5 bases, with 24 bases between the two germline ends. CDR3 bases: TGTGCCTGGGCAATCTGGGGCCAGGCTTACTCTTATGGCTACACCTTC. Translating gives CAWAIWGQAYSYGYTF.

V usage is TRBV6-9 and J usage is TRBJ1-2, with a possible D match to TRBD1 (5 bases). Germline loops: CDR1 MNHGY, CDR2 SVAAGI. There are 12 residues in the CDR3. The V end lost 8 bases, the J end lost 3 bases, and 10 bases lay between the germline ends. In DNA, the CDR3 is TGTGCCAGCGGTGTAGGGGACTATGGCTACACCTTC. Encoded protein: CASGVGDYGYTF.

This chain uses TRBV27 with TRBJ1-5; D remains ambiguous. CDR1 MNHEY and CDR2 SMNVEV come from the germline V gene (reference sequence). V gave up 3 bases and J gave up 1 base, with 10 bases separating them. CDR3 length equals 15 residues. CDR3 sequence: CASSFNGESNQPQHF. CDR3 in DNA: TGTGCCAGCAGTTTTAATGGGGAGAGCAATCAGCCCCAGCATTTT.

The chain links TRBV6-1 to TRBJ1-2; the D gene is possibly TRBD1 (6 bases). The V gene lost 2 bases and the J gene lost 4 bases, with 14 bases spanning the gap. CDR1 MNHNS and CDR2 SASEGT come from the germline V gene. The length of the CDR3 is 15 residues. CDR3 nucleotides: TGTGCCAGCAGTGAATCGGGACAAGAAGGCTATGGCTACACCTTC. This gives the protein CASSESGQEGYGYTF.

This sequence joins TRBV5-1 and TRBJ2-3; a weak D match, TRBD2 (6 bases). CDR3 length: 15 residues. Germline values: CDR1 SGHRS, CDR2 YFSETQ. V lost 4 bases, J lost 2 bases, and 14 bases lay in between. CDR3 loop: CASSTGSGHTDTQYF. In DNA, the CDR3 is TGCGCCAGCAGCACTGGTAGCGGACACACAGATACGCAGTATTTT.

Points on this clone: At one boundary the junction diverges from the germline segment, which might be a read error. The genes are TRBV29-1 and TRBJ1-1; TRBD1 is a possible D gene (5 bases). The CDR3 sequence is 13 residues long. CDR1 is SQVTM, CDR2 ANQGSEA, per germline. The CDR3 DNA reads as TGCAGTGTTGACGATGGGGGGGTCACTGAAGCTTTCTTT. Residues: CSVDDGGVTEAFF. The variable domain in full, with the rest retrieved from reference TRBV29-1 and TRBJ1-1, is SAVISQKPSRDICQRGTSLTIQCQVDSQVTMMFWYRQQPGQSLTLIATANQGSEATYESGFVIDKFPISRPNLTFSTLTVSNMSPEDSSIYLCSVDDGGVTEAFFGQGTRLTVV.

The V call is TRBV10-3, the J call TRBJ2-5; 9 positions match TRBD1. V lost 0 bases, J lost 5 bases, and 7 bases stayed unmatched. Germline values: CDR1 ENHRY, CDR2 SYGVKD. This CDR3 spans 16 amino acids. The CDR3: CAISESQRTGEETQYF. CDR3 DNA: TGTGCCATCAGTGAGTCGCAGCGGACAGGGGAGGAGACCCAGTACTTC.

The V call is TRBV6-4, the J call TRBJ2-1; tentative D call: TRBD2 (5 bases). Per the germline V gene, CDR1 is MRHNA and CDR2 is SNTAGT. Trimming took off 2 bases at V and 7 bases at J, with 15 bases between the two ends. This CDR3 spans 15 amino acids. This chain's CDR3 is CASSDNRGEVNEQFF. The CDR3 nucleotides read TGTGCCAGCAGTGACAACCGGGGAGAAGTTAATGAGCAGTTCTTC.

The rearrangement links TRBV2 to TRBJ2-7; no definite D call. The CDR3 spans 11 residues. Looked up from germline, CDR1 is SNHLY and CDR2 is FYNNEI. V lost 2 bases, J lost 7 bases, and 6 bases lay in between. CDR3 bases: TGTGCCAGCAGTGAAAGCTGGGAGCAGTACGTC. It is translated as CASSESWEQYV.

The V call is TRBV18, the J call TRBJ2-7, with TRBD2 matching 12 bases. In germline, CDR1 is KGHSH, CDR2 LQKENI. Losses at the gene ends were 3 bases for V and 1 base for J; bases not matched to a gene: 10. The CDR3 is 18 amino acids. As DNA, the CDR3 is TGTGCCAGCTCACCCCGGACTAGCGGGACTCTGGGGTCCTACGAGCAGTACTTC. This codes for CASSPRTSGTLGSYEQYF.

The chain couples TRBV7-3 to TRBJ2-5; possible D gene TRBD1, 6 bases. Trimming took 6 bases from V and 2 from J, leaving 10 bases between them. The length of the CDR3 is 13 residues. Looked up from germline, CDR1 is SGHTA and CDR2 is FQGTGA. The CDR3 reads CASSRGQQETQYF. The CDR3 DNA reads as TGTGCCAGCAGTCGCGGACAGCAAGAGACCCAGTACTTC.

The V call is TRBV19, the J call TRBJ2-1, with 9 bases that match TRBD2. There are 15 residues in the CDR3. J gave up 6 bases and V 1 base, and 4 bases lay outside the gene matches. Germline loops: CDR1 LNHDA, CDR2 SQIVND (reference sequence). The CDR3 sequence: CASSIVGSGSNEQFF. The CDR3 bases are TGTGCCAGTAGTATAGTCGGTAGCGGGAGCAATGAGCAGTTCTTC. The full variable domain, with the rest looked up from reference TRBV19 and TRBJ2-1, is DGGITQSPKYLFRKEGQNVTLSCEQNLNHDAMYWYRQDPGQGLRLIYYSQIVNDFQKGDIAEGYSVSREKKESFPLTVTSAQKNPTAFYLCASSIVGSGSNEQFFGPGTRLTVL.

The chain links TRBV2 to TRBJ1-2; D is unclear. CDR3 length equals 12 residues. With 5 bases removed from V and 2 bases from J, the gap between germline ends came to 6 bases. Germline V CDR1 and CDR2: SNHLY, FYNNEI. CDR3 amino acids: CASSPRNYGYTF. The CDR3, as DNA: TGTGCCAGCAGTCCCAGGAACTATGGCTACACCTTC.

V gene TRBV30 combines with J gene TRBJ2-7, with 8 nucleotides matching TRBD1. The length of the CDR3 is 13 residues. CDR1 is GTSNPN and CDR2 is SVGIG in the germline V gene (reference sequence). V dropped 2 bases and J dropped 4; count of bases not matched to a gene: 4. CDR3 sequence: CAWSNGQGYEQYF. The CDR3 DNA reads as TGTGCCTGGAGTAATGGACAGGGTTACGAGCAGTACTTC.